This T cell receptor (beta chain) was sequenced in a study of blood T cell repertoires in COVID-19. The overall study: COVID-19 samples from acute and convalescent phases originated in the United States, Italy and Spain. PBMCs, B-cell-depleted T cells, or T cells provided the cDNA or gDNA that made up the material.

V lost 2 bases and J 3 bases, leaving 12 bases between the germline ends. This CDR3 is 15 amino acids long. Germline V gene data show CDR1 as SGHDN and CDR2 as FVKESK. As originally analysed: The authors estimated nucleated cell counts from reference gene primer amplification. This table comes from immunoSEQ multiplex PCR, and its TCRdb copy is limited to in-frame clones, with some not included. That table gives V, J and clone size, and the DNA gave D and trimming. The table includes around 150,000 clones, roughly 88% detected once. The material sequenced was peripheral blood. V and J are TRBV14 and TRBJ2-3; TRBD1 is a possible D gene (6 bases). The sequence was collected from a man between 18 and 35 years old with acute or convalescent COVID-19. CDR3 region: CASSQIQGSTDTQYF. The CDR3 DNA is TGTGCCAGCAGCCAAATACAGGGATCGACAGATACGCAGTATTTT.